This T cell receptor (beta chain) was found in a study of graft-versus-host responses after intestinal transplantation. Whole-study context: Each patient got anti-thymocyte globulin induction, then tacrolimus and steroids for roughly 3 years.

This CDR3 has 15 residues. CDR1 and CDR2 (germline): SGHTA, FQGTGA. Trimming took 9 bases from V and 2 from J; bases not matched to a gene: 6. With respect to this clone: Its cognate antigen is unknown.

Generated by immunoSEQ multiplex PCR, the TCRdb table keeps only in-frame clones and is missing some. The sample holds some 120,000 clones, approximately 90% seen once. General study results and limits: GvH clones were identified in recipient marrow, with some first appearing in ileum or blood. The presence of high graft-versus-host to host-versus-graft clonal ratios in allografts characterized patients with graft-donor T cell macrochimerism.

This rearrangement joins TRBV7-3 to TRBJ2-3; 12 nucleotides align to TRBD2. This sequence originates from a human donor who received an intestinal transplant. This specimen was unstimulated CD4+ T cells sorted from spleen or lymph node cells, taken before intestinal transplant. The CDR3 sequence is CASSGLAGNTDTQYF. The DNA of the CDR3 is TGTGCCAGTTCCGGACTAGCGGGGAACACAGATACGCAGTATTTT.